This T cell receptor beta chain is drawn from a study of blood T cell repertoires in COVID-19. Study summary: Italy, Spain and the United States were the sources of the convalescent and acute COVID-19 samples. PBMCs, B-cell-depleted T cells, or T cells provided the cDNA or gDNA that made up the material.

Authors' data handling: Reference gene primers were amplified, and this amplification served to estimate nucleated cell counts. The protocol was immunoSEQ multiplex PCR, while the TCRdb copy is restricted to in-frame clones and leaves out a portion. For V, J and clone size, that table is used; D and trimming come from the DNA. The sample has about 120,000 clones; around 80% are singletons. The CDR3 length is 13 residues. CDR1 and CDR2 (germline): MNHEY, SVGAGI. V shed 3 bases, J shed 9 bases, and the junction held 7 bases outside the gene matches. During active infection, Seattle patients enrolled and were then monitored through disease.

Sequencing was performed on peripheral blood. This chain joins TRBV6-5 and TRBJ1-1, with 7 bases aligning to TRBD1. This receptor was obtained from a man aged 30 to 45 with COVID-19, enrolled during active disease. The CDR3 DNA reads as TGTGCCAGCAGTTATGAATGGGACAGACAAGCTTTCTTT. Translating gives CASSYEWDRQAFF.